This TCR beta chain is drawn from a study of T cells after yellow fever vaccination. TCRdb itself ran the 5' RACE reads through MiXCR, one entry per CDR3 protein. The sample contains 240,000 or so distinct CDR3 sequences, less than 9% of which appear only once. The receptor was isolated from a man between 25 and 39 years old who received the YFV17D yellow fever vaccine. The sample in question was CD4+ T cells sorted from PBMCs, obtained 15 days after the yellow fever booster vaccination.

The DNA of the CDR3 is TGTGCCAGCATGGGGGAGTCCGGGGCCAACGTCCTGACTTTC. It is translated as CASMGESGANVLTF. The chain joins TRBV2 to TRBJ2-6, with D perhaps being TRBD1 or TRBD2 (5 bases each). V was trimmed by 7 bases and J by 4 bases, leaving 11 bases between them. Germline CDR1 reads SNHLY; CDR2 reads FYNNEI. The length of the CDR3 is 14 residues.